Here is one TCR beta chain with its context. Antigen unknown. The data derive from a study of monozygotic twins with inflammatory bowel disease. Making cDNA involved eight separate reactions per sample. The cDNA of both the TCRalpha and TCRbeta chains was subjected to two nested PCRs of around 15 and 9 cycles. TCRdb re-called the 5' RACE reads; every CDR3 protein appears as one record, without DNA. Its clone listing holds a few hundred thousand distinct CDR3 sequences. The CDR3 runs to 14 residues. Germline V gene data show CDR1 as LGHDT and CDR2 as YNNKEL (reference sequence). Overall study findings and caveats: What may have added variability to patient repertoires is that immunosuppressive treatments differed.

This TCR was recovered from a human donor with ulcerative colitis or Crohn's disease, or a healthy co-twin of an affected twin (not recorded which). Sequenced sample: blood. The gene calls are TRBV3-1 and TRBJ2-4. The CDR3: CASSITSGKNIQYF. Based on the CDR3 plus reference TRBV3-1 and TRBJ2-4, the full variable domain is DTAVSQTPKYLVTQMGNDKSIKCEQNLGHDTMYWYKQDSKKFLKIMFSYNNKELIINETVPNRFSPKSPDKAHLNLHINSLELGDSAVYFCASSITSGKNIQYFGAGTRLSVL.